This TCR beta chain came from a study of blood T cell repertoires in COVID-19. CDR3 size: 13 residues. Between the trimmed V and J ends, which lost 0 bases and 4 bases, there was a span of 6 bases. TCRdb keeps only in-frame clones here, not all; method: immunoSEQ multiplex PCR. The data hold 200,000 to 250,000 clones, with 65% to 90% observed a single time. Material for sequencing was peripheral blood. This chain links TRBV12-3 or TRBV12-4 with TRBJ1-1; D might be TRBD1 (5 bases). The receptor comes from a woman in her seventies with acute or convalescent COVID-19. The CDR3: CASSLAGGTEAFF. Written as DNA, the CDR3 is TGTGCCAGCAGTTTAGCGGGGGGCACTGAAGCTTTCTTT.